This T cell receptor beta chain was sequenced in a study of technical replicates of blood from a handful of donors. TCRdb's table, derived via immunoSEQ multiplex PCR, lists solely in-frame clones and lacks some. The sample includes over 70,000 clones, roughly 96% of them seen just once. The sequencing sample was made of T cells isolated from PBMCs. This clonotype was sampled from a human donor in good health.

In nucleotides, the CDR3 is TGTGCCAGCCTCCCAGGGGATGTGAACACTGAAGCTTTCTTT. This gives the protein CASLPGDVNTEAFF. The rearrangement uses TRBV6-5 and TRBJ1-1, with D possibly being TRBD1 (6 bases). The V and J ends lost 8 bases and 0 bases respectively, with 13 bases between them. The CDR3 is 14 residues long. CDR1 is MNHEY and CDR2 is SVGAGI in the germline V gene.